This T cell receptor (beta chain) was captured in a study of T cells in Graves' hyperthyroidism and ophthalmopathy. Overall study context: Peripheral blood was acquired at first diagnosis, ahead of any therapy whatsoever.

In this sample, this clonotype turned up many times. The CDR3 regions of TCR beta were amplified from RNA transcripts. The study used the HTBI primer set for a first-round RT-PCR of the TCR CDR3. TCRdb reanalysed the multiplex PCR reads using MiXCR and keeps one entry per CDR3 protein. Of about 160,000 distinct CDR3 sequences detected, roughly 10% appear once; the ten largest clones hold approximately 24%. Hyperthyroidism in the patients, aged 18 to 65, was newly diagnosed and under 2 months in duration. Isolation of PBMCs was performed on about 9.9 ml fresh peripheral blood. This receptor was obtained from a woman younger than 35 with Graves' hyperthyroidism that later progressed to Graves' ophthalmopathy. Sequenced material: blood.

CDR3 sequence reads: CASSQLTGVSNQPQHF. The CDR3 coding sequence is TGTGCCAGCAGTCAATTGACAGGGGTGAGCAATCAGCCCCAGCATTTT. This chain links TRBV6-1 with TRBJ1-5, with 8 bases matching TRBD1. This CDR3 spans 16 amino acids. The V and J ends lost 5 bases and 1 base, in that order; junction bases with no gene match: 7. Looked up from germline, CDR1 is MNHNS and CDR2 is SASEGT.